This passage covers 2 T cell receptor beta chains from one sample sequenced in a study of T cell repertoires in cytomegalovirus infection. TCRdb analysed the reads with MiXCR anew, one entry per CDR3 protein. The sample has 150,000 to 200,000 distinct CDR3 sequences, approximately 15% seen once; the top ten hold over 25%. Specimen: PBMCs. These TCRs come from a human donor in good health (CMV status not recorded). Some clones in this sample may be carry-over from other donors' samples.

The CDR3 DNA follows: TGTGCCAGCTCACCCCCGACTAGAGACGAGCAGTTCTTC. This sequence encodes CASSPPTRDEQFF. The chain recombines TRBV18 with TRBJ2-1; possibly TRBD2 for D (6 bases). The CDR3 loop spans 13 amino acids. Trimming shortened V by 3 bases and J by 10 bases, and 13 bases separated the two germline ends. Germline assignment: CDR1 KGHSH and CDR2 LQKENI. The full variable domain, rest sourced from reference TRBV18 and TRBJ2-1, is NAGVMQNPRHLVRRRGQEARLRCSPMKGHSHVYWYRQLPEEGLKFMVYLQKENIIDESGMPKERFSAEFPKEGPSILRIQQVVRGDSAAYFCASSPPTRDEQFFGPGTRLTVL.

This clonotype was seen at least ten times. The chain has TRBV27 and TRBJ2-6; maybe TRBD1 (6 bases). This CDR3 is 14 amino acids long. Germline V gives CDR1 MNHEY, CDR2 SMNVEV (reference sequence). V was cut by 6 bases and J by 6 bases, with 12 bases left in between. The CDR3 here is CASRPTGTANVLTF. The CDR3 DNA follows: TGTGCCAGCAGGCCAACAGGGACGGCCAACGTCCTGACTTTC.